This is a list of T cell receptor beta chains from one sample in a study of OX40 agonist ivuxolimab in advanced cancers. The table came from immunoSEQ multiplex PCR; TCRdb's copy has only in-frame clones and leaves some out. The table lists about 120,000 clones, 80% to 90% of them singletons, with around 0.57% in the top ten. Source: CD4+ or CD8+ T cells sorted from blood, taken in a trial of the OX40 agonist ivuxolimab. These TCRs come from an adult with an advanced solid tumor such as melanoma, head and neck, liver or kidney cancer. Both conserved end residues are part of each CDR3.

V	J	CDR3
TRBV2	TRBJ1-1	CASSLQGTEAFF
TRBV29-1	TRBJ2-5	CSVLDRGETQYF
TRBV7-2	TRBJ2-1	CASSLATHGGEQFF
TRBV18	TRBJ1-2	CASSGQKVTSNYGYTF
TRBV28	TRBJ2-6	CASTDSGANVLTF
TRBV9	TRBJ2-1	CASSVAGGKGYEQFF
TRBV7-2	TRBJ2-3	CASSPRRGRYNPSTDTQYF
TRBV6-5	TRBJ2-7	CASSYSRTVAEQYF
TRBV18	TRBJ1-2	CASSPTGSNYYGYTF
TRBV4-1	TRBJ2-1	CASSQSLGVYNEQFF
TRBV5-1	TRBJ2-2	CASSSAGLAVGGELFF
TRBV11-2	TRBJ2-1	CASSPGGLAQFF
TRBV6-1	TRBJ1-1	CASIRRQANTEAFF
TRBV10-3	TRBJ1-1	CAIRDRDRNTEAFF
TRBV18	TRBJ2-5	CASSPKAGETQYF
TRBV18	TRBJ1-6	CASSPSSGGTPLHF
TRBV10-1	TRBJ1-3	CASMKGQDDSGNTIYF
TRBV18	TRBJ1-3	CASSPGSSRGNTIYF
TRBV5-1	TRBJ1-2	CASSLAAYGYTF
TRBV6-1	TRBJ1-1	CASRQMNTEAFF
TRBV10-2	TRBJ1-1	CASSEPPAMNTEAFF
TRBV28	TRBJ1-5	CASSPPGGDQPQHF
TRBV19	TRBJ1-2	CASSISFNYGYTF
TRBV6-1	TRBJ1-5	CASRSQGNQPQHF
TRBV5-1	TRBJ2-2	CASSTSGGNTGELFF
TRBV27	TRBJ2-7	CASSSRYEQYF
TRBV7-2	TRBJ1-5	CASSSTGGLGGNQPQHF
TRBV5-1	TRBJ2-6	CASSLGLAGAGSGANVLTF
TRBV30	TRBJ1-3	CAWDAETPFHSPGNTIYF
TRBV5-1	TRBJ2-3	CASLASGGPTDTQYF
TRBV28	TRBJ2-3	CASSPGLAGGARTQYF
TRBV4-3	TRBJ1-4	CASSQERRTGNEKLFF
TRBV6-5	TRBJ2-3	CASSYSTAISTDTQYF
TRBV2	TRBJ1-5	CASRQGTEPQHF
TRBV10-3	TRBJ1-6	CAISAGTGDSPLHF
TRBV10-3	TRBJ1-2	CAISEDRVHGYTF
TRBV19	TRBJ1-4	CATSDRVNEKLFF
TRBV23-1	TRBJ2-3	CARSYRVDTQYF
TRBV27	TRBJ1-5	CASRRKPGQGNQPQHF
TRBV5-1	TRBJ1-1	CASSFEPAGEAEAFF
TRBV28	TRBJ2-7	CASSFGTGIREQYF
TRBV7-3	TRBJ2-1	CASSLTPLAGHNEQFF
TRBV7-9	TRBJ2-3	CASSLAASTDTQYF
TRBV5-1	TRBJ2-7	CASRGTGTGYEQYF
TRBV7-2	TRBJ2-5	CASSLAAQRGGQETQYF
TRBV9	TRBJ1-4	CASSAASGFVGEKLFF
TRBV18	TRBJ1-2	CASSPETGRNYSYTF
TRBV9	TRBJ2-5	CASSPRGGQETQYF
TRBV6-6	TRBJ2-5	CASRSPGPFATQYF
TRBV9	TRBJ1-3	CASSEDPGSFSGNTIYF